This TCR beta chain was profiled in a study of T cells in women clearing cervical HPV infection. Study-level background: Control women cleared a single incident HPV16 infection within 12 months. Blood came at first lesion visit for cases, post-clearance for controls.

Germline values: CDR1 SGHRS, CDR2 YFSETQ. The length of the CDR3 is 15 residues. General study findings and limits: CIN3+ cases had significantly higher TCR richness than controls; evenness did not differ.

Remarks on this clone: Its antigen is currently unknown. With the read ending 3 residues before the CDR3 end, the germline J gene is used to fill in that end.

The data were produced by immunoSEQ multiplex PCR, yet TCRdb's version contains in-frame clones alone and is incomplete. This table holds tens of thousands of clones. The chain joins TRBV5-1 to TRBJ2-4; 10 bases match TRBD1. Sequencing was performed on blood buffy coat. The origin of this receptor is a woman between 18 and 70 years old with a cervical HPV16 infection that either progressed to CIN3+ or cleared (not recorded which). CDR3 protein: CASSSTGTGDYGQYF. CDR3 DNA, as far as it was read: TGCGCCAGCAGCTCCACCGGGACAGGGGACTATGGT.